This is a list of T cell receptor beta chains from one sample in a study of post-analysis software for immune sequencing data. MiXCR, run by TCRdb on the PCR reads, gives a single entry per CDR3 protein. The sample consists of 800,000 to 950,000 distinct CDR3 sequences, roughly 58% of them appearing once. Sequenced input: blood. The receptor source for this set is a girl between 10 and 17 years old with multiple sclerosis. Both conserved end residues are part of each CDR3. Fields, in order: V gene, J gene, D gene, clone size, CDR3 protein, CDR3 DNA. The D gene is left open where the match is weak. The size field is filled for only some rows; it gives once, few, many or a size class.

V gene: TRBV5-1
J gene: TRBJ2-1
D gene: TRBD1
clone size: once
CDR3 protein: CASTTGGEQFF
CDR3 DNA: TGCGCCAGTACGACAGGGGGTGAGCAGTTCTTC

V gene: TRBV5-1
J gene: TRBJ1-5
D gene: .
clone size: .
CDR3 protein: CASSPIPAGGQPQHF
CDR3 DNA: TGCGCCAGCAGCCCAATCCCGGCCGGTGGTCAGCCCCAGCATTTT

V gene: TRBV29-1
J gene: TRBJ2-3
D gene: .
clone size: few
CDR3 protein: CSVGTGGFDTQYF
CDR3 DNA: TGCAGCGTCGGGACTGGGGGTTTTGATACGCAGTATTTT

V gene: TRBV20-1
J gene: TRBJ2-3
D gene: .
clone size: few
CDR3 protein: CSAENPGGRTDTQYF
CDR3 DNA: TGCAGTGCCGAAAATCCAGGGGGGAGGACAGATACGCAGTATTTT

V gene: TRBV2
J gene: TRBJ2-3
D gene: .
clone size: few
CDR3 protein: CASRVEAIPLTDTQYF
CDR3 DNA: TGTGCCAGCAGAGTTGAGGCAATTCCGCTAACAGATACGCAGTATTTT

V gene: TRBV4-1
J gene: TRBJ2-1
D gene: TRBD2
clone size: few
CDR3 protein: CASSQAPGGLNEQFF
CDR3 DNA: TGCGCCAGCAGCCAAGCTCCGGGGGGGCTCAATGAGCAGTTCTTC

V gene: TRBV7-3
J gene: TRBJ2-1
D gene: TRBD1
clone size: .
CDR3 protein: CASSLSPSGTGGYNEQFF
CDR3 DNA: TGTGCCAGCAGCTTAAGTCCGTCCGGGACAGGGGGGTATAATGAGCAGTTCTTC

V gene: TRBV7-2
J gene: TRBJ2-7
D gene: .
clone size: few
CDR3 protein: CASSSASGAATHYEQYF
CDR3 DNA: TGTGCCAGCAGCTCAGCGTCCGGGGCCGCTACCCATTACGAGCAGTACTTC

V gene: TRBV5-1
J gene: TRBJ2-3
D gene: TRBD2
clone size: few
CDR3 protein: CASSLFIAGDTQYF
CDR3 DNA: TGCGCCAGCAGCTTGTTTATAGCGGGGGATACGCAGTATTTT

V gene: TRBV27
J gene: TRBJ2-3
D gene: .
clone size: .
CDR3 protein: CASSLWLDTSTDTQYF
CDR3 DNA: TGTGCCAGCAGTTTATGGTTGGACACTAGCACAGATACGCAGTATTTT

V gene: TRBV15
J gene: TRBJ2-7
D gene: .
clone size: .
CDR3 protein: CATSRDPSWPEQYF
CDR3 DNA: TGTGCCACCAGCAGAGATCCTAGCTGGCCCGAGCAGTACTTC

V gene: TRBV7-8
J gene: TRBJ2-1
D gene: TRBD2
clone size: few
CDR3 protein: CASSLFLSGSINNEQFF
CDR3 DNA: TGTGCCAGCAGCTTGTTCCTTAGCGGGAGTATAAACAATGAGCAGTTCTTC

V gene: TRBV2
J gene: TRBJ2-7
D gene: TRBD2
clone size: .
CDR3 protein: CASSATSGRAHEQYF
CDR3 DNA: TGTGCCAGCAGTGCGACTAGCGGGAGGGCCCACGAGCAGTACTTC

V gene: TRBV12-3/TRBV12-4
J gene: TRBJ2-7
D gene: .
clone size: .
CDR3 protein: CASRRSGDPLYEQYF
CDR3 DNA: TGTGCCAGCAGGAGGAGCGGTGATCCCCTCTACGAGCAGTACTTC

V gene: TRBV5-5
J gene: TRBJ2-5
D gene: TRBD2
clone size: .
CDR3 protein: CASSLALAGPQETQYF
CDR3 DNA: TGTGCCAGCAGCTTGGCCCTAGCGGGACCCCAAGAGACCCAGTACTTC

V gene: TRBV4-1
J gene: TRBJ1-2
D gene: .
clone size: .
CDR3 protein: CASSQDWGLGYGYTF
CDR3 DNA: TGCGCCAGCAGCCAAGATTGGGGGCTCGGCTATGGCTACACCTTC

V gene: TRBV5-1
J gene: TRBJ2-6
D gene: .
clone size: few
CDR3 protein: CASSLWGSAYSGANVLTF
CDR3 DNA: TGCGCCAGCAGCTTGTGGGGTAGCGCCTACTCTGGGGCCAACGTCCTGACTTTC

V gene: TRBV10-3
J gene: TRBJ2-7
D gene: .
clone size: .
CDR3 protein: CAISDRDEQYF
CDR3 DNA: TGTGCCATCAGTGACAGGGACGAGCAGTACTTC

V gene: TRBV3-1
J gene: TRBJ2-3
D gene: .
clone size: .
CDR3 protein: CASSQSNTQYF
CDR3 DNA: TGTGCCAGCAGCCAGAGTAATACGCAGTATTTT

V gene: TRBV12-3/TRBV12-4
J gene: TRBJ1-1
D gene: .
clone size: .
CDR3 protein: CASSLGGAGKTEAFF
CDR3 DNA: TGTGCCAGCAGTTTGGGGGGAGCAGGAAAGACTGAAGCTTTCTTT

V gene: TRBV20-1
J gene: TRBJ2-7
D gene: .
clone size: .
CDR3 protein: CSAGQNYEQYF
CDR3 DNA: TGCAGTGCCGGCCAAAACTACGAGCAGTACTTC

V gene: TRBV5-6
J gene: TRBJ2-7
D gene: TRBD1
clone size: .
CDR3 protein: CASSQTGSPSYEQYF
CDR3 DNA: TGTGCCAGCAGCCAGACAGGGTCCCCTTCCTACGAGCAGTACTTC

V gene: TRBV5-1
J gene: TRBJ2-7
D gene: TRBD2
clone size: .
CDR3 protein: CASSLGGRRAQYF
CDR3 DNA: TGCGCCAGCAGCTTGGGCGGGAGAAGGGCCCAGTACTTC

V gene: TRBV5-1
J gene: TRBJ2-3
D gene: .
clone size: .
CDR3 protein: CASGLEQTTDTQYF
CDR3 DNA: TGCGCCAGCGGATTAGAGCAGACCACAGATACGCAGTATTTT

V gene: TRBV7-3
J gene: TRBJ1-1
D gene: TRBD1
clone size: .
CDR3 protein: CASSLKSVRTGGIGNTEAFF
CDR3 DNA: TGTGCCAGCAGCTTAAAATCCGTTAGGACAGGGGGAATAGGAAACACTGAAGCTTTCTTT

V gene: TRBV7-2
J gene: TRBJ2-7
D gene: TRBD2
clone size: .
CDR3 protein: CASSRSGGIYEQYF
CDR3 DNA: TGTGCCAGCAGCCGAAGCGGGGGGATCTACGAGCAGTACTTC

V gene: TRBV5-1
J gene: TRBJ2-7
D gene: .
clone size: .
CDR3 protein: CASSLAGADSYEQYF
CDR3 DNA: TGCGCCAGCAGCTTGGCCGGGGCCGACTCCTACGAGCAGTACTTC

V gene: TRBV7-6
J gene: TRBJ2-5
D gene: TRBD1
clone size: .
CDR3 protein: CASSSHRGLDQETQYF
CDR3 DNA: TGTGCCAGCAGCTCTCACAGGGGTTTGGACCAAGAGACCCAGTACTTC

V gene: TRBV14
J gene: TRBJ2-7
D gene: TRBD2
clone size: .
CDR3 protein: CASSRGLAGVSEQYF
CDR3 DNA: TGTGCCAGCAGCCGAGGACTAGCGGGAGTCTCCGAGCAGTACTTC

V gene: TRBV29-1
J gene: TRBJ2-3
D gene: .
clone size: .
CDR3 protein: CSVASSVDRTDTQYF
CDR3 DNA: TGTAGCGTTGCTTCCTCAGTCGACCGCACAGATACGCAGTATTTT

V gene: TRBV4-2
J gene: TRBJ2-3
D gene: .
clone size: .
CDR3 protein: CASSQAVAVAQYF
CDR3 DNA: TGTGCCAGCAGCCAAGCCGTAGCGGTTGCGCAGTATTTT

V gene: TRBV5-1
J gene: TRBJ2-7
D gene: .
clone size: few
CDR3 protein: CASSPNREYEQYF
CDR3 DNA: TGCGCCAGCAGCCCAAACAGGGAGTACGAGCAGTACTTC

V gene: TRBV29-1
J gene: TRBJ2-1
D gene: .
clone size: .
CDR3 protein: CSVVGFSYNEQFF
CDR3 DNA: TGCAGCGTTGTCGGGTTTTCCTACAATGAGCAGTTCTTC

V gene: TRBV7-9
J gene: TRBJ1-2
D gene: .
clone size: few
CDR3 protein: CASSRPRTDRVEEHYGYTF
CDR3 DNA: TGTGCCAGCAGCCGACCACGGACAGATCGAGTTGAAGAGCACTATGGCTACACCTTC

V gene: TRBV20-1
J gene: TRBJ2-4
D gene: .
clone size: few
CDR3 protein: CSASILRVAKNIQYF
CDR3 DNA: TGCAGTGCTAGTATCCTCCGGGTAGCCAAAAACATTCAGTACTTC

V gene: TRBV5-1
J gene: TRBJ2-1
D gene: .
clone size: .
CDR3 protein: CASSRDFPNNEQCF
CDR3 DNA: TGCGCCAGCAGCCGGGACTTTCCCAACAATGAGCAGTGCTTC

V gene: TRBV21-1
J gene: TRBJ2-4
D gene: .
clone size: .
CDR3 protein: CASSKEAGGPIEQYF
CDR3 DNA: TGTGCCAGCAGCAAAGAGGCGGGAGGGCCGATTGAGCAGTACTTC

V gene: TRBV6-6
J gene: TRBJ2-1
D gene: TRBD1
clone size: .
CDR3 protein: CASSYSGDRAYNEQFF
CDR3 DNA: TGTGCCAGCAGTTACTCAGGGGACAGGGCGTACAATGAGCAGTTCTTC

V gene: TRBV5-1
J gene: TRBJ2-4
D gene: .
clone size: .
CDR3 protein: CASSLEGAVAKNIQYF
CDR3 DNA: TGCGCCAGCAGCTTGGAAGGGGCCGTAGCCAAAAACATTCAGTACTTC

V gene: TRBV20-1
J gene: TRBJ2-3
D gene: TRBD2
clone size: .
CDR3 protein: CSARDLEAGETDTQYF
CDR3 DNA: TGCAGTGCTAGAGATCTGGAAGCGGGAGAGACAGATACGCAGTATTTT

V gene: TRBV29-1
J gene: TRBJ2-7
D gene: .
clone size: .
CDR3 protein: CSVGDLADSAYEQYF
CDR3 DNA: TGCAGCGTTGGGGACCTAGCGGACAGCGCCTACGAGCAGTACTTC

V gene: TRBV29-1
J gene: TRBJ2-1
D gene: TRBD2
clone size: .
CDR3 protein: CSVRGLAGVDEQFF
CDR3 DNA: TGCAGCGTTAGGGGACTAGCGGGAGTTGATGAGCAGTTCTTC

V gene: TRBV28
J gene: TRBJ1-2
D gene: TRBD1
clone size: few
CDR3 protein: CASSYPQGANYGYTF
CDR3 DNA: TGTGCCAGCAGCTATCCACAGGGGGCCAACTATGGCTACACCTTC

V gene: TRBV30
J gene: TRBJ2-6
D gene: .
clone size: .
CDR3 protein: CAWSRGANVLTF
CDR3 DNA: TGTGCCTGGAGTCGGGGGGCCAACGTCCTGACTTTC

V gene: TRBV7-2
J gene: TRBJ2-5
D gene: TRBD1
clone size: .
CDR3 protein: CASSSTRGGAGTQYF
CDR3 DNA: TGTGCCAGCAGCTCGACGCGAGGGGGCGCGGGGACCCAGTACTTC

V gene: TRBV12-3/TRBV12-4
J gene: TRBJ2-1
D gene: TRBD1
clone size: few
CDR3 protein: CASSVNRGQVNEQFF
CDR3 DNA: TGTGCCAGCAGTGTTAACAGGGGGCAGGTAAATGAGCAGTTCTTC

V gene: TRBV29-1
J gene: TRBJ2-1
D gene: .
clone size: few
CDR3 protein: CSVPRQGKNEQFF
CDR3 DNA: TGCAGCGTTCCGAGGCAGGGAAAGAATGAGCAGTTCTTC

V gene: TRBV6-2/TRBV6-3
J gene: TRBJ1-1
D gene: .
clone size: .
CDR3 protein: CASRIGTEAFF
CDR3 DNA: TGTGCCAGCAGGATAGGGACTGAAGCTTTCTTT

V gene: TRBV29-1
J gene: TRBJ2-4
D gene: .
clone size: few
CDR3 protein: CSGVWANIQYF
CDR3 DNA: TGCAGCGGCGTATGGGCGAACATTCAGTACTTC

V gene: TRBV5-1
J gene: TRBJ2-5
D gene: .
clone size: .
CDR3 protein: CASSLEGHSSETQYF
CDR3 DNA: TGCGCCAGCAGCTTGGAGGGACACAGTTCGGAGACCCAGTACTTC

V gene: TRBV2
J gene: TRBJ2-3
D gene: TRBD2
clone size: few
CDR3 protein: CASIAGGTQYF
CDR3 DNA: TGTGCCAGCATAGCGGGGGGTACGCAGTATTTT